This T cell receptor beta chain was sequenced for a study of Graves' ophthalmopathy and Graves' hyperthyroidism. Amplification of TCR beta CDR3 regions used RNA transcripts. The first-round RT-PCR employed HTBI primers together with the Qiagen OneStep RT-PCR kit. A multiplex PCR was then performed as the second round. TCRdb re-analysed the multiplex PCR reads in MiXCR, keeping a single row per CDR3 protein. The sample consists of some 370,000 distinct CDR3 sequences, roughly 15% of them appearing once. Deletions cut 6 bases from V and 3 bases from J, with 12 bases between. Germline V lookup: CDR1 SGHTA, CDR2 FQGNSA. This CDR3 has 13 residues.

The sequencing input was peripheral blood. This sequence was found in an adult woman with stable Graves' hyperthyroidism. The chain uses TRBV7-2 and TRBJ2-7, with a possible D match to TRBD1 (6 bases). The CDR3 bases are TGTGCCAGCAGTCACGCACAGGGCTACGAGCAGTACTTC. Its translation: CASSHAQGYEQYF.